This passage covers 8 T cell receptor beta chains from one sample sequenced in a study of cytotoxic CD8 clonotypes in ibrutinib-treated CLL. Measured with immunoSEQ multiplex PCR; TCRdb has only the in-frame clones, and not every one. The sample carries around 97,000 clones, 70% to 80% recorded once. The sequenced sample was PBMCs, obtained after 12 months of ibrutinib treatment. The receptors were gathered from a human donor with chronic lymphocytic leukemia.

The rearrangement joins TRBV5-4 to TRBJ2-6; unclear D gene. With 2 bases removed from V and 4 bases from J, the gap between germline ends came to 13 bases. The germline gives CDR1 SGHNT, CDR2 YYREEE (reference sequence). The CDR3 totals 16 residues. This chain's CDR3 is CASSFPSRTGANVLTF. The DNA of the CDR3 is TGTGCCAGCAGCTTCCCATCCCGTACCGGGGCCAACGTCCTGACTTTC. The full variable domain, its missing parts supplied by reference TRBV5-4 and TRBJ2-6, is ETGVTQSPTHLIKTRGQQVTLRCSSQSGHNTVSWYQQALGQGPQFIFQYYREEENGRGNFPPRFSGLQFPNYSSELNVNALELDDSALYLCASSFPSRTGANVLTFGAGSRLTVL.

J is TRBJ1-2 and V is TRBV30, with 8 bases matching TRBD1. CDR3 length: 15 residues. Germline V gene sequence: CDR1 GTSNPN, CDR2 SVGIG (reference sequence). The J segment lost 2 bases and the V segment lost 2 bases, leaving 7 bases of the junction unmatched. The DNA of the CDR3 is TGTGCCTGGAGTATAGGACGGACAGGGAACTATGGCTACACCTTC. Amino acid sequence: CAWSIGRTGNYGYTF. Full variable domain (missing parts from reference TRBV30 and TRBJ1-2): SQTIHQWPATLVQPVGSPLSLECTVEGTSNPNLYWYRQAAGRGLQLLFYSVGIGQISSEVPQNLSASRPQDRQFILSSKKLLLSDSGFYLCAWSIGRTGNYGYTFGSGTRLTVV.

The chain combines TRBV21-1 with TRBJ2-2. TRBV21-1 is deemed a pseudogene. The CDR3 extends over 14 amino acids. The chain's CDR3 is CASKGGSITAELFF. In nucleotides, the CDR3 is TGTGCCAGCAAGGGTGGCTCCATAACGGCGGAGCTGTTTTTT.

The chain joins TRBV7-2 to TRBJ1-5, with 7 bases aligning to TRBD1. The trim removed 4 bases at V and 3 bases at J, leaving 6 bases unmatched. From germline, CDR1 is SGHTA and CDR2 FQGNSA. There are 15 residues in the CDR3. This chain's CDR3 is CASSSLGQYNQPQHF. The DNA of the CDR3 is TGTGCCAGCAGCTCACTGGGACAGTACAATCAGCCCCAGCATTTT.

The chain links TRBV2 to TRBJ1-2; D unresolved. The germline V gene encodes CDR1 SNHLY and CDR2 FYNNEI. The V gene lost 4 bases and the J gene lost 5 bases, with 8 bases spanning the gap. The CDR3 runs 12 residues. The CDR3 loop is CASSVGAYGYTF. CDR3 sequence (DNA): TGTGCCAGCAGTGTTGGTGCTTATGGCTACACCTTC.

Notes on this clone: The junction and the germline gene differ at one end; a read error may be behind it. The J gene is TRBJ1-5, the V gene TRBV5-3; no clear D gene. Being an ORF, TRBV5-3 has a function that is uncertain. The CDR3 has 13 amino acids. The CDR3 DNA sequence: TGTGCCAGCAGCTCCCAGGGCAATCAGCCCCAGCATTTT. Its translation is CASSSQGNQPQHF.

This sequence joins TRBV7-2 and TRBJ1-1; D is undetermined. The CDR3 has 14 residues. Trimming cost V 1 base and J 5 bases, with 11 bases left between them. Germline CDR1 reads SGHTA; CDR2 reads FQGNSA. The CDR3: CASSLVLGQTEAFF. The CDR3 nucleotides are TGTGCCAGCAGCTTAGTACTTGGTCAAACTGAAGCTTTCTTT.

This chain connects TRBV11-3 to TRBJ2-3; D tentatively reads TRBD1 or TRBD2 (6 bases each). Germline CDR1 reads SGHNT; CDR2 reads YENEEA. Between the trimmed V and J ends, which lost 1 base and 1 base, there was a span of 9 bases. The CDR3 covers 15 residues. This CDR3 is CASSLGGAGTDTQYF. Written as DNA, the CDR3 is TGTGCCAGCAGCTTAGGGGGGGCGGGCACAGATACGCAGTATTTT.